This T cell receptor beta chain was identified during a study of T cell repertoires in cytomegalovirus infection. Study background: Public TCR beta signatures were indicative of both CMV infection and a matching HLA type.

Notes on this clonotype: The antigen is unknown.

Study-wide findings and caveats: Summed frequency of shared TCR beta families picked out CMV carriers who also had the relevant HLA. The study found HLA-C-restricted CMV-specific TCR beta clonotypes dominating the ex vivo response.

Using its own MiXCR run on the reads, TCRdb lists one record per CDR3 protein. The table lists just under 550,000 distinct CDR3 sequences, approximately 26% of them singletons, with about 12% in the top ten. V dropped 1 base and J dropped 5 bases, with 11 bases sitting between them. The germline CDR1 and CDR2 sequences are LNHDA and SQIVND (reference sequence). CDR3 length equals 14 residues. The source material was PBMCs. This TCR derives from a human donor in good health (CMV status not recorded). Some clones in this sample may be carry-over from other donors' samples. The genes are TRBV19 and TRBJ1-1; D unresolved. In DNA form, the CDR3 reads TGTGCCAGTAGTATAGTATCGGAGAGTACTGAAGCTTTCTTT. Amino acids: CASSIVSESTEAFF.